This TCR beta chain stems from a study of T cell repertoires in cytomegalovirus infection. Findings and caveats of the study: Identification of carriers of CMV plus the relevant HLA was performed using cumulative public TCR beta family frequency. CMV-specific HLA-C-restricted TCR beta clonotypes dominated the ex vivo response.

Germline values: CDR1 LNHNV, CDR2 YYDKDF (reference sequence). CDR3 size: 17 residues. Trimming took 2 bases from V and 4 from J; bases not matched to a gene: 12. TCRdb ran MiXCR on the reads and lists one entry per CDR3 protein. Among 550,000 to 700,000 distinct CDR3 sequences listed, roughly 43% were seen once. A word on this clonotype: Its target is not known.

The specimen comprised cultured PBMCs, sampled from culture after CMV antigen stimulation. The chain carries TRBV15 and TRBJ2-3; TRBD1 agrees at 7 bases. The source of this sequence is a human donor in good health (CMV status not recorded). Some clones in this sample may be carry-over from other donors' samples. CDR3 sequence (DNA): TGTGCCACCAGCAGACCTTCCGGGACAGAGAACCCAGATACGCAGTATTTT. Translating gives CATSRPSGTENPDTQYF.